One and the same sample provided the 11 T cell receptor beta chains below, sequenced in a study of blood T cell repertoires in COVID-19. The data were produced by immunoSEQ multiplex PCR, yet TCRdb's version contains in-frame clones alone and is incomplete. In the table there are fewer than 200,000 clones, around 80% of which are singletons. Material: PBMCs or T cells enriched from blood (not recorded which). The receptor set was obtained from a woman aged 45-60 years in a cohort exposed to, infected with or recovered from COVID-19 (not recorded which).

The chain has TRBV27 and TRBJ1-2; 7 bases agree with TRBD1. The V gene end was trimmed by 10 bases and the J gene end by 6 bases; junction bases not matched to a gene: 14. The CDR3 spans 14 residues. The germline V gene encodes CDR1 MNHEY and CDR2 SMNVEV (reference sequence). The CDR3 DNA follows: TGTGCCACCAGGGGAACGACAGGGCAAAATGGCTACACCTTC. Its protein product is CATRGTTGQNGYTF.

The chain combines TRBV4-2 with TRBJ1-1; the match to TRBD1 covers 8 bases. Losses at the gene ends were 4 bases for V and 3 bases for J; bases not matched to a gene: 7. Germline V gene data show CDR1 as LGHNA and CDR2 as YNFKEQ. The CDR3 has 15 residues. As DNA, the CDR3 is TGTGCCAGCAGCCGATGGGACAGGCAGGACACTGAAGCTTTCTTT. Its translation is CASSRWDRQDTEAFF.

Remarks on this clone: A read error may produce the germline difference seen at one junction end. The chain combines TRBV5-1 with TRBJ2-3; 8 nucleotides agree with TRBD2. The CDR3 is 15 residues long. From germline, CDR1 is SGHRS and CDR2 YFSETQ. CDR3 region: CARSPRRGGSLTQYF. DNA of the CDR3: TGCGCCCGCAGCCCGCGCCGGGGGGGGTCTTTGACGCAGTATTTT.

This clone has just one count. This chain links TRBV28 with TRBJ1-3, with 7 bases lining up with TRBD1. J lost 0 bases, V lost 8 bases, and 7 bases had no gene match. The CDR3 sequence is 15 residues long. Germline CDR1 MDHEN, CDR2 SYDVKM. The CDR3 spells CASHGRGSSGNTIYF. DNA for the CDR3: TGTGCCAGCCACGGCAGGGGGAGCTCTGGAAACACCATATATTTT. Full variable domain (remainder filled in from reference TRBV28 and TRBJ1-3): DVKVTQSSRYLVKRTGEKVFLECVQDMDHENMFWYRQDPGLGLRLIYFSYDVKMKEKGDIPEGYSVSREKKERFSLILESASTNQTSMYLCASHGRGSSGNTIYFGEGSWLTVV.

The CDR3 DNA reads TGTGCCAGCTCACTTATCACTGGACAGGGACGAAACGAGCAGTACTTC. It yields the protein CASSLITGQGRNEQYF. The chain combines TRBV18 with TRBJ2-7, with 8 positions matching TRBD1. CDR3 length: 16 residues. The V gene end was trimmed by 4 bases and the J gene end by 5 bases; junction bases not matched to a gene: 13. Germline assignment: CDR1 KGHSH and CDR2 LQKENI.

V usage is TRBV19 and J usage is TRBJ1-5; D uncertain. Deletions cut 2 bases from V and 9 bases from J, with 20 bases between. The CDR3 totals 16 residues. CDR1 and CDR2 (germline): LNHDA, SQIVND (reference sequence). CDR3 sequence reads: CASSISWAGSPTPQHF. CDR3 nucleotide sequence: TGTGCCAGTAGTATAAGTTGGGCGGGATCCCCGACGCCCCAGCATTTT.

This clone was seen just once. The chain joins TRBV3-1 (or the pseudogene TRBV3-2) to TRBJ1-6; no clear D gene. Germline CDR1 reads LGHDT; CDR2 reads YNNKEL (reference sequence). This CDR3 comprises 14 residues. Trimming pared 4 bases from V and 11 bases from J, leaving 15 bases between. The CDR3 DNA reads TGTGCCAGCAGCCCCGTAGTCAATCTTGCACCCCTCCACTTT. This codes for CASSPVVNLAPLHF.

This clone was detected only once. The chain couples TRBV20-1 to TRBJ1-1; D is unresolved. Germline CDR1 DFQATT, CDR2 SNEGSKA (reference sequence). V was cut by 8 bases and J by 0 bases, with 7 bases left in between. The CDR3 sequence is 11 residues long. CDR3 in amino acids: CSSQLNTEAFF. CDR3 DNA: TGCAGTTCTCAGTTGAACACTGAAGCTTTCTTT.

CDR3 sequence (DNA): TGTGCCAGCAGCGCCCAGGGATCGGGTTCACCCCTCCACTTT. Translated: CASSAQGSGSPLHF. The rearrangement links TRBV9 to TRBJ1-6; tentatively, D is TRBD1 (5 bases). Between the trimmed V and J ends, which lost 3 bases and 9 bases, there was a span of 13 bases. Germline V gives CDR1 SGDLS, CDR2 YYNGEE. This CDR3 is built from 14 residues.

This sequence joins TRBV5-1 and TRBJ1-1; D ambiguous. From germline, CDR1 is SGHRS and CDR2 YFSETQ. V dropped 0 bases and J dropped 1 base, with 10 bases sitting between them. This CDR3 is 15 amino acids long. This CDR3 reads CASSLAPQTNTEAFF. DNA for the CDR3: TGCGCCAGCAGCTTGGCTCCACAGACGAACACTGAAGCTTTCTTT.

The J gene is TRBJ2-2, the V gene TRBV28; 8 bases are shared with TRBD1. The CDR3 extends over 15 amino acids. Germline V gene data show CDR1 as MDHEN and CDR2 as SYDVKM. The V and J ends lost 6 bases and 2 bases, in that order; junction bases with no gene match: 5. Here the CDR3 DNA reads TGTGCCAGCAGCGTACAGGGGGGAAACACCGGGGAGCTGTTTTTT. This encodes CASSVQGGNTGELFF.